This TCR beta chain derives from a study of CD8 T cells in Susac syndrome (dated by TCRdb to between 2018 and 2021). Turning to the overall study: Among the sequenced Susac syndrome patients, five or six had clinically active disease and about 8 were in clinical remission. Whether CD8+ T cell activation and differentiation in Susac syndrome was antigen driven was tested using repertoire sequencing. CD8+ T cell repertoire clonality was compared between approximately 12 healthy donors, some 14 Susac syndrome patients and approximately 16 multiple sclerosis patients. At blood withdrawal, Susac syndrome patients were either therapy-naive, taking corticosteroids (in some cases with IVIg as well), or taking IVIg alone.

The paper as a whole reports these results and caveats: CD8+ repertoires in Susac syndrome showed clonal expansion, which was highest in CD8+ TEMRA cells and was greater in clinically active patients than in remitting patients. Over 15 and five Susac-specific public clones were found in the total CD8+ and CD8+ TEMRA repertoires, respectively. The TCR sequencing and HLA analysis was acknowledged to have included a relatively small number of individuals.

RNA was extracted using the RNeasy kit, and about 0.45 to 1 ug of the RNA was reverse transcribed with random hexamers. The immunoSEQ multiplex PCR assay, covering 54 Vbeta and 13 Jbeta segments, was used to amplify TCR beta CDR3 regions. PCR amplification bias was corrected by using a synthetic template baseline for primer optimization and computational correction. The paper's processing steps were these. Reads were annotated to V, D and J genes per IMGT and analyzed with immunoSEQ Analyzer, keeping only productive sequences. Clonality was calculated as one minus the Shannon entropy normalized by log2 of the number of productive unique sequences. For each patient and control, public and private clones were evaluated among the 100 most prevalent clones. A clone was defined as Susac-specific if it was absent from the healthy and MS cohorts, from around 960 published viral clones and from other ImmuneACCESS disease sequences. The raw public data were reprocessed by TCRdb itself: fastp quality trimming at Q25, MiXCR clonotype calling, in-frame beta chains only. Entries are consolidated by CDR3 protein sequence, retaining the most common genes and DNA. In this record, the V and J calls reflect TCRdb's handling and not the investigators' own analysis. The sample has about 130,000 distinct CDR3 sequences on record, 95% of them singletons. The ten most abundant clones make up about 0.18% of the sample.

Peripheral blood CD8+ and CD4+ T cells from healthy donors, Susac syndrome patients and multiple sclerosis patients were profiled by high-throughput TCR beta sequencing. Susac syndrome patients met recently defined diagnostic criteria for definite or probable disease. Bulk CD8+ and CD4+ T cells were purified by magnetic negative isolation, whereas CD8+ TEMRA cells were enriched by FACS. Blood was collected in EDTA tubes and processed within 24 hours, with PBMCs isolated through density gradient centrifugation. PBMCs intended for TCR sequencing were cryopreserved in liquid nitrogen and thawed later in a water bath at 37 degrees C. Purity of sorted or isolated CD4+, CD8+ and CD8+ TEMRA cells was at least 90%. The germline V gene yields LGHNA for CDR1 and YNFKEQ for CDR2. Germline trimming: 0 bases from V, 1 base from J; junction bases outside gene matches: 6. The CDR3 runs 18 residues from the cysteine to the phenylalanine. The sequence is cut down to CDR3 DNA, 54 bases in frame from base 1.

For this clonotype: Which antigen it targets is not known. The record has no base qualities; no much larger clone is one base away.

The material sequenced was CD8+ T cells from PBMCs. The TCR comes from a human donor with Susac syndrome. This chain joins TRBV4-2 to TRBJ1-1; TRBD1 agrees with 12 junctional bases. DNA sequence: TGTGCCAGCAGCCAAGATAGGGACAGGGGGCCGGCGAACACTGAAGCTTTCTTT. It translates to CASSQDRDRGPANTEAFF.